The clone carrying this T cell receptor beta chain has just a few counts. Clones were read by immunoSEQ multiplex PCR, and TCRdb kept only the in-frame ones, dropping some. The sample yields 390,000 or so clones, roughly 90% seen once. This sample stems from a study of blood T cell repertoires in COVID-19. CDR3 length equals 15 residues. Trimming left V 2 bases short and J 0 bases short, with 8 bases between. Germline values: CDR1 MNHNS, CDR2 SASEGT. The chain couples TRBV6-1 to TRBJ1-3; D not resolved. The source of this sequence is a young woman with COVID-19, enrolled during active disease. The sequencing sample was made of peripheral blood. As DNA, the CDR3 is TGTGCCAGCAGTGAAAGCCCGTTCTCTGGAAACACCATATATTTT. Translated: CASSESPFSGNTIYF.